The table lists the clone carrying this TCR beta chain with a few counts. Its antigen is undetermined. The ViraFEST assay expanded antigen-specific CD4+ T cells with viral peptide pools before sequencing. When around 9 days of culture had elapsed, CD4+ T cells were isolated. Their SARS-CoV-2 infection, verified by PCR, occurred between March and December 2020. IL-2 medium supplanted half the medium on days 3 and 7. Assay: immunoSEQ multiplex PCR; the TCRdb copy retains only in-frame clones and omits some. The profile shows about 25,000 clones, roughly four fifths of them singletons. Germline lookup yields CDR1 LGHDT and CDR2 YNNKEL (reference sequence). V dropped 1 base and J dropped 0 bases, with 6 bases sitting between them. This CDR3 is 14 amino acids long. This record belongs to a study of vaccination effects on CD4 cells after COVID-19.

The receptor's source is a human donor who had a prior SARS-CoV-2 infection. Material: CD4+ T cells from PBMCs cultured with SARS-CoV-2 spike peptides, obtained before COVID-19 vaccination. This sequence joins TRBV3-1 (or the pseudogene TRBV3-2) and TRBJ1-1; D is undetermined. CDR3 sequence (DNA): TGTGCCAGCAGCCAAGGCAGATTGAACACTGAAGCTTTCTTT. Its translation: CASSQGRLNTEAFF.